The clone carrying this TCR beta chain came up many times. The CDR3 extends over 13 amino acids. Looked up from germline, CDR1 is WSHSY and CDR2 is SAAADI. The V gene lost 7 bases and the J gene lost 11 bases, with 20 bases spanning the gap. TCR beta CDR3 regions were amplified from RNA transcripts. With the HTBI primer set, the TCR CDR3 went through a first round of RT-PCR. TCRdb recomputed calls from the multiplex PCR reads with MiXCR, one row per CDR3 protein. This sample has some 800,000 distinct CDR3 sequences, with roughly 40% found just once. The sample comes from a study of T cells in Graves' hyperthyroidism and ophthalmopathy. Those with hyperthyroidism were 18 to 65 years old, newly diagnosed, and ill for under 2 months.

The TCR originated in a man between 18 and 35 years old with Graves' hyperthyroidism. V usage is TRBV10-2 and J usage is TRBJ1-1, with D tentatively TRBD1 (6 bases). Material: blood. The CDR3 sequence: CASNKTGRRTAFF. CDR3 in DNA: TGCGCCAGCAATAAGACAGGTCGGCGGACTGCTTTCTTT.